The 27 T cell receptor beta chains given below trace back to one sample, sequenced in a study of identical twins. A single record per CDR3 protein comes from TCRdb applying MiXCR to the 5' RACE reads. The table lists 690,000 or so distinct CDR3 sequences, around 6% of them singletons. The sample taken for sequencing was naive T cells sorted from blood. All receptors come from a man aged 18 to 30 in good health.

This clonotype was seen repeatedly, ten times or more. This rearrangement joins TRBV5-1 to TRBJ2-1, with 8 bases aligning to TRBD2. The V gene end was trimmed by 4 bases and the J gene end by 8 bases; junction bases not matched to a gene: 8. Germline V lookup: CDR1 SGHRS, CDR2 YFSETQ. The CDR3 sequence is 14 residues long. The CDR3 loop is CASSPGGPGDEQFF. The CDR3 DNA is TGCGCCAGCAGCCCGGGAGGGCCTGGGGATGAGCAGTTCTTC.

This clonotype was seen repeatedly, ten times or more. The V and J genes are TRBV9 and TRBJ2-5; 9 bases map to TRBD2. J was trimmed by 3 bases and V by 4 bases; bases with no gene match: 7. The CDR3 spans 15 residues. Germline CDR1 SGDLS, CDR2 YYNGEE. This CDR3 is CASSPGGGREETQYF. CDR3 nucleotides: TGTGCCAGCAGCCCCGGGGGCGGGAGGGAAGAGACCCAGTACTTC.

In this sample, this clonotype turned up many times. The V and J genes are TRBV5-1 and TRBJ1-1; no reliable D call. V was cut by 0 bases and J by 8 bases, with 8 bases left in between. The CDR3 consists of 12 residues. Germline-derived CDR1 and CDR2 are SGHRS and YFSETQ. The CDR3: CASSLVGVEAFF. The CDR3 nucleotides read TGCGCCAGCAGCTTGGTTGGCGTAGAAGCTTTCTTT. Together with reference TRBV5-1 and TRBJ1-1, the CDR3 gives the full variable domain: KAGVTQTPRYLIKTRGQQVTLSCSPISGHRSVSWYQQTPGQGLQFLFEYFSETQRNKGNFPGRFSGRQFSNSRSEMNVSTLELGDSALYLCASSLVGVEAFFGQGTRLTVV.

This clonotype was seen at least ten times. The chain carries TRBV2 and TRBJ2-3, with D unresolved. This CDR3 region has 12 residues. Trimming stripped 7 bases from V and 4 bases from J, with 9 bases between. From germline, CDR1 is SNHLY and CDR2 FYNNEI. CDR3 sequence reads: CASNDRPDTQYF. In nucleotides, the CDR3 is TGTGCCAGCAATGACCGACCAGATACGCAGTATTTT. Supplemented by reference TRBV2 and TRBJ2-3, the full variable domain reads EPEVTQTPSHQVTQMGQEVILRCVPISNHLYFYWYRQILGQKVEFLVSFYNNEISEKSEIFDDQFSVERPDGSNFTLKIRSTKLEDSAMYFCASNDRPDTQYFGPGTRLTVL.

This sequence joins TRBV4-2 and TRBJ1-4, with a tentative D call TRBD1 (6 bases). CDR1 is LGHNA and CDR2 is YNFKEQ in the germline V gene. This CDR3 comprises 16 residues. V was pared by 0 bases and J by 6 bases, with 14 bases between. CDR3 DNA: TGTGCCAGCAGCCAAGATCTCTCCGGGGGCGATGAAAAACTGTTTTTT. Its protein product is CASSQDLSGGDEKLFF.

This clonotype was observed many times. This rearrangement joins TRBV5-1 to TRBJ1-2, with 7 bases matching TRBD1. Germline V lookup: CDR1 SGHRS, CDR2 YFSETQ. The CDR3 runs to 14 residues. The trim removed 4 bases at V and 6 bases at J, leaving 9 bases unmatched. In nucleotides, the CDR3 is TGCGCCAGCAGCACGAGACAGGGAATAGATGGCTACACCTTC. It specifies CASSTRQGIDGYTF.

The chain carries TRBV20-1 and TRBJ2-5; weak D call: TRBD1 (5 bases). Per the germline V gene, CDR1 is DFQATT and CDR2 is SNEGSKA (reference sequence). This CDR3 contains 12 residues. V was shortened by 6 bases and J by 1 base, with 9 bases between the two germline ends. The CDR3 region is CSAGLLQETQYF. The CDR3 nucleotides are TGCAGTGCGGGGCTTCTCCAAGAGACCCAGTACTTC.

This clonotype has just a few counts. The chain joins TRBV30 to TRBJ1-1; no reliable D call. The CDR3 sequence is 10 residues long. Deletions cut 2 bases from V and 6 bases from J, with 4 bases between. Germline V gene data show CDR1 as GTSNPN and CDR2 as SVGIG (reference sequence). CDR3 sequence: CAWSSPEAFF. As DNA, the CDR3 is TGTGCCTGGAGTTCCCCTGAAGCTTTCTTT.

The chain has TRBV6-2 or TRBV6-3 and TRBJ1-1; no clear D gene. The CDR3 has 14 residues. Germline assignment: CDR1 MNHEY and CDR2 SVGEGT. Trimming took off 4 bases at V and 4 bases at J, with 13 bases between the two ends. CDR3 loop: CASSSKGWVTEAFF. CDR3 sequence (DNA): TGTGCCAGCAGTTCTAAGGGTTGGGTCACTGAAGCTTTCTTT.

The chain uses TRBV6-1 and TRBJ2-2, with 10 bases matching TRBD2. CDR3 length: 16 amino acids. V shed 6 bases, J shed 8 bases, and the junction held 12 bases outside the gene matches. Per germline, CDR1 MNHNS and CDR2 SASEGT. As DNA, the CDR3 is TGTGCCAGCAGGGGAGGGGTAGCGGGAGGCGTGGGGGAGCTGTTTTTT. Translated, it gives CASRGGVAGGVGELFF.

This clonotype was seen ten or more times. V and J are TRBV12-3 or TRBV12-4 and TRBJ2-2; D not resolved. The CDR3 length is 16 residues. Trimming left V 7 bases short and J 0 bases short, with 15 bases between. The CDR3 DNA reads as TGTGCCAGCATTTCCCTGGACCAGGCGAACACCGGGGAGCTGTTTTTT. Translating it yields CASISLDQANTGELFF.

The table lists this clonotype with a few counts. The gene calls are TRBV9 and TRBJ2-1; D gene unclear. The V gene's germline CDR1 is SGDLS and CDR2 YYNGEE. The V end was cut by 0 bases, the J end by 6 bases, with 7 bases between. The CDR3 sequence is 13 residues long. The CDR3 region is CASSVARSNEQFF. The CDR3 nucleotides are TGTGCCAGCAGCGTAGCTAGGTCCAATGAGCAGTTCTTC.

This clonotype was seen a handful of times. The CDR3 DNA reads TGCGCCAGCAGCGATGGGACAGGGTTCTACGAGCAGTACTTC. Its translation is CASSDGTGFYEQYF. The chain joins TRBV5-1 to TRBJ2-7, with 9 bases aligning to TRBD1. The CDR3 has 14 residues. V lost 4 bases, J lost 3 bases, and 5 bases stayed unmatched. Germline values: CDR1 SGHRS, CDR2 YFSETQ.

This clonotype has just a few counts. The V gene is TRBV5-1, the J gene TRBJ2-7, with 7 nucleotides matching TRBD1. Germline V gene lookup returns CDR1 SGHRS and CDR2 YFSETQ. This CDR3 spans 16 amino acids. The V segment lost 4 bases and the J segment 2 bases; nucleotides outside the gene matches: 12. CDR3 loop: CASSPLGVQGAYEQYF. CDR3 nucleotides: TGCGCCAGCAGCCCACTGGGAGTTCAGGGGGCCTACGAGCAGTACTTC.

This chain links TRBV18 with TRBJ2-7; 10 nucleotides line up with TRBD1. After removal of 4 bases from V and 1 base from J, the junction contained 1 base not matched to a gene. The CDR3 is 14 residues long. The V gene's germline CDR1 is KGHSH and CDR2 LQKENI. CDR3 amino acids: CASSRDRGSYEQYV. In nucleotides, the CDR3 is TGTGCCAGCTCACGGGACAGGGGTTCCTACGAGCAGTACGTC.

In its sample, this clonotype was seen many times. The chain carries TRBV6-5 and TRBJ1-1, with D hard to call. CDR1 is MNHEY and CDR2 is SVGAGI in the germline V gene. The CDR3 extends over 16 amino acids. Trimming cost V 2 bases and J 3 bases, with 16 bases left between them. As DNA, the CDR3 is TGTGCCAGCAGTTACACCCCAACGATCTTGGACACTGAAGCTTTCTTT. Translated, it gives CASSYTPTILDTEAFF.

This clonotype was recorded at least ten times. The chain couples TRBV6-1 to TRBJ1-1; the D gene is possibly TRBD1 (5 bases). Germline-derived CDR1 and CDR2 are MNHNS and SASEGT. This CDR3 has 14 residues. V was trimmed by 4 bases and J by 2 bases, leaving 11 bases between them. The CDR3 sequence: CASSGSRANTEAFF. The CDR3 region has the DNA TGTGCCAGCAGTGGATCCAGGGCTAACACTGAAGCTTTCTTT.

This clonotype appeared many times. This sequence joins TRBV6-1 and TRBJ1-1; D call uncertain. Looked up from germline, CDR1 is MNHNS and CDR2 is SASEGT. The CDR3 has 13 amino acids. V was pared by 6 bases and J by 0 bases, with 8 bases between. The DNA for the CDR3 is TGTGCCAGCAGCGTAAAGTTGAACACTGAAGCTTTCTTT. It translates to CASSVKLNTEAFF.

The sample holds many counts of this clonotype. V usage is TRBV12-3 or TRBV12-4 and J usage is TRBJ2-5; TRBD1 agrees at 7 bases. V shed 5 bases, J shed 1 base, and the junction held 13 bases outside the gene matches. The CDR3 covers 17 residues. The CDR3, as DNA: TGTGCCAGCAGTAAGACACCGGGACAGACAGCCCAAGAGACCCAGTACTTC. It specifies CASSKTPGQTAQETQYF.

This clonotype has a count of ten or more. V and J are TRBV7-8 and TRBJ2-7, with D unresolved. The germline gives CDR1 SGHVS, CDR2 FQNEAQ. This CDR3 comprises 15 residues. Trimming removed 5 bases from V and 0 bases from J, with 14 bases in between. CDR3 DNA: TGTGCCAGCAGCCTCTCCCCGACCAGCTCCTACGAGCAGTACGTC. This encodes CASSLSPTSSYEQYV.

The chain joins TRBV20-1 to TRBJ2-1; D gene uncertain. This CDR3 comprises 14 residues. The germline gives CDR1 DFQATT, CDR2 SNEGSKA (reference sequence). V lost 0 bases, J lost 6 bases, and 12 bases lay in between. CDR3 sequence (DNA): TGCAGTGCTAGAGAATTTGCGGCCGCCAATGAGCAGTTCTTC. This translates into CSAREFAAANEQFF.

The rearrangement uses TRBV20-1 and TRBJ2-1; D unresolved. The CDR3 is made up of 14 amino acids. Germline V gene sequence: CDR1 DFQATT, CDR2 SNEGSKA (reference sequence). Deletions cut 5 bases from V and 4 bases from J, with 15 bases between. CDR3 in amino acids: CSAPRISPYNEQFF. The DNA for the CDR3 is TGCAGTGCTCCCCGAATTTCCCCTTACAATGAGCAGTTCTTC.

This clonotype appeared many times. The chain uses TRBV20-1 and TRBJ2-1, with D possibly being TRBD1 (6 bases). Trimming left V 4 bases short and J 0 bases short, with 16 bases between. Germline CDR1 and CDR2: DFQATT and SNEGSKA (reference sequence). CDR3 size: 16 residues. The CDR3 reads CSATLLGTSSYNEQFF. The CDR3, as DNA: TGCAGTGCTACCCTCCTGGGGACAAGCTCCTACAATGAGCAGTTCTTC.

This clonotype appeared a few times. This chain joins TRBV4-1 and TRBJ1-2; the D gene is possibly TRBD1 (5 bases). Germline CDR1 is MGHRA and CDR2 is YSYEKL. V dropped 1 base and J dropped 13 bases, with 19 bases sitting between them. This CDR3 comprises 14 residues. CDR3 coding DNA: TGCGCCAGCAGCCAAGTGGGGGACCGGTCCCCTGGCACCTTC. Translation gives CASSQVGDRSPGTF.

This clonotype was detected a few times. The rearrangement uses TRBV29-1 and TRBJ2-3; D not resolved. Germline V CDR1 and CDR2: SQVTM, ANQGSEA. This CDR3 has 13 residues. V lost 7 bases and J lost 0, with 11 bases in between. The CDR3 reads CSALSDSTDTQYF. CDR3 bases: TGCAGCGCTCTATCGGACAGCACAGATACGCAGTATTTT.

V gene TRBV7-2 combines with J gene TRBJ2-7; TRBD1 matches 7 bases. V was pared by 5 bases and J by 0 bases, with 10 bases of the junction left unmatched. Germline V gene lookup returns CDR1 SGHTA and CDR2 FQGNSA. The CDR3 is made up of 16 amino acids. CDR3 in amino acids: CASSLQTGRLSYEQYF. DNA of the CDR3: TGTGCCAGCAGCCTACAGACAGGGCGCCTCTCCTACGAGCAGTACTTC.

In this sample, this clonotype turned up a few times. The chain recombines TRBV3-1 with TRBJ1-3; D not resolved. Germline loops: CDR1 LGHDT, CDR2 YNNKEL (reference sequence). Deletions cut 4 bases from V and 2 bases from J, with 15 bases between. This CDR3 comprises 16 residues. CDR3 protein: CASSPSGVAAGNTIYF. The CDR3 DNA sequence: TGTGCCAGCAGCCCTTCCGGGGTGGCAGCTGGAAACACCATATATTTT.